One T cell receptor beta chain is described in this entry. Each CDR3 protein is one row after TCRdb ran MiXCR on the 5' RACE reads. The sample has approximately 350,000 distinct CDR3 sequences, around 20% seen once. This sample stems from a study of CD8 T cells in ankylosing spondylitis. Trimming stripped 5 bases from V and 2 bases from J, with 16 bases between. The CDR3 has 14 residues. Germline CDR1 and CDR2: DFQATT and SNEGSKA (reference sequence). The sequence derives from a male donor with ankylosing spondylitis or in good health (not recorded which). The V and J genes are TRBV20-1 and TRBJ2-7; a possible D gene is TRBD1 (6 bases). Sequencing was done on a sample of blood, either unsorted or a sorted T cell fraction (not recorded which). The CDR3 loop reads CSAPSPGTTYEQYF. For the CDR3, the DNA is TGCAGTGCTCCCTCTCCCGGGACAACCTACGAGCAGTACTTC.